A selection of T cell receptor beta chains follows, all from one sample in a study of shared clonotypes between healthy human individuals. Measured with immunoSEQ multiplex PCR; TCRdb has only the in-frame clones, and not every one. Among roughly 2,300,000 clones listed, just under 95% were seen once. Sequenced input: naive CD4+ T cells from PBMCs. These receptors originate from a man between 18 and 29 years old in good health. Some clones in this sample may be carry-over from other donors' samples. Each CDR3 is given with its conserved first and last residue. D genes are given only for firm matches. Size values are once, few and many counts, or a class for expanded clones, and some rows have none.

j_call | clone_size | d_call | v_call | cdr3_aa | cdr3_nt
TRBJ2-2 | - | - | TRBV6-1 | CASSPLGDTGELFF | TGTGCCAGCAGTCCCCTAGGAGACACCGGGGAGCTGTTTTTT
TRBJ1-1 | - | TRBD1 | TRBV2 | CANSQGVNTEAFF | TGTGCCAATTCACAGGGGGTGAACACTGAAGCTTTCTTT
TRBJ2-2 | - | TRBD1 | TRBV5-4 | CASSLGQGILNTGELFF | TGTGCCAGCAGCCTCGGACAGGGGATATTGAACACCGGGGAGCTGTTTTTT
TRBJ1-1 | - | - | TRBV28 | CASSLFRRGGTEAFF | TGTGCCAGCAGTTTATTTCGTCGAGGGGGCACTGAAGCTTTCTTT
TRBJ2-2 | few | - | TRBV5-4 | CASSSTGMVTGELFF | TGTGCCAGCAGCTCCACAGGGATGGTCACCGGGGAGCTGTTTTTT
TRBJ2-1 | - | TRBD2 | TRBV7-9 | CASSSGLAGGNEQFF | TGTGCCAGCAGCTCCGGACTAGCGGGAGGGAATGAGCAGTTCTTC
TRBJ1-2 | - | TRBD1 | TRBV4-2 | CASSQERTGRGYTF | TGTGCCAGCAGCCAAGAGAGGACAGGCCGTGGCTACACCTTC
TRBJ1-1 | - | TRBD1 | TRBV18 | CASSQGQSNTEAFF | TGTGCCAGCTCTCAGGGACAGTCGAACACTGAAGCTTTCTTT
TRBJ2-7 | - | TRBD1 | TRBV5-5 | CASSWDRVDEQYF | TGTGCCAGCAGCTGGGACAGGGTAGACGAGCAGTACTTC
TRBJ1-3 | - | - | TRBV4-1 | CASSQPARDSGNTIYF | TGCGCCAGCAGCCAACCCGCCAGAGACTCTGGAAACACCATATATTTT
TRBJ2-3 | once | TRBD2 | TRBV4-2 | CASSQRPPESGRARAYTQYF | TGTGCCAGCAGCCAACGGCCTCCGGAGAGCGGGAGGGCCCGAGCGTATACGCAGTATTTT
TRBJ2-6 | - | - | TRBV14 | CASSQEYSGANVLTF | TGTGCCAGCAGCCAAGAGTACTCTGGGGCCAACGTCCTGACTTTC
TRBJ2-3 | - | TRBD1 | TRBV7-8 | CASSRPRDRARDTQYF | TGTGCCAGCAGCCGCCCCCGGGACAGGGCACGGGATACGCAGTATTTT
TRBJ1-1 | - | - | TRBV21-1 | CASSTNKGENTEAFF | TGTGCCAGCAGCACAAACAAGGGGGAGAACACTGAAGCTTTCTTT
TRBJ2-3 | - | - | TRBV29-1 | CSVGGRVTDTQYF | TGCAGCGTTGGAGGCAGGGTCACAGATACGCAGTATTTT
TRBJ1-1 | - | TRBD1 | TRBV18 | CASSPPRGLSTEAFF | TGTGCCAGCTCACCCCCCAGGGGGCTGAGCACTGAAGCTTTCTTT
TRBJ2-2 | - | - | TRBV7-9 | CASSLDFTGELFF | TGTGCCAGCAGCTTAGATTTCACCGGGGAGCTGTTTTTT
TRBJ2-3 | - | TRBD2 | TRBV27 | CASSFTPGLAGVLERTQYF | TGTGCCAGCAGTTTCACCCCGGGACTAGCGGGAGTTTTAGAGCGTACGCAGTATTTT
TRBJ2-7 | - | - | TRBV29-1 | CSVDSTGEQYF | TGCAGCGTTGATAGTACGGGTGAGCAGTACTTC
TRBJ1-1 | - | - | TRBV19 | CASSPTGSQNTEAFF | TGTGCCAGTAGTCCGACTGGGAGCCAGAACACTGAAGCTTTCTTT
TRBJ2-1 | - | TRBD2 | TRBV11-3 | CASSFNPTSGRDSSDEQFF | TGTGCCAGCAGCTTTAACCCCACTAGCGGGAGGGATAGTAGCGATGAGCAGTTCTTC
TRBJ2-7 | - | - | TRBV5-1 | CASSGQFYEQYF | TGCGCCAGCAGCGGGCAGTTCTACGAGCAGTACTTC
TRBJ1-5 | - | - | TRBV7-2 | CASSPPGFRNQPQHF | TGTGCCAGCAGCCCCCCAGGGTTCCGCAATCAGCCCCAGCATTTT
TRBJ2-7 | - | TRBD1 | TRBV9 | CASSARQGWEQYF | TGTGCCAGCAGCGCCAGACAGGGATGGGAGCAGTACTTC
TRBJ2-7 | - | - | TRBV6-6 | CASKSRRSYEQYF | TGTGCCAGCAAGTCTCGCCGGTCCTACGAGCAGTACTTC